The 21 T cell receptor beta chains below come from one sample, sequenced in a study of blood T cell repertoires in COVID-19. The table came from immunoSEQ multiplex PCR; TCRdb's copy has only in-frame clones and leaves some out. The data hold nearly 350,000 clones, with 87% observed a single time. The sequenced material came from peripheral blood. These receptors were obtained from a woman aged 45-60 years with COVID-19, enrolled during active disease.

V gene TRBV7-9 combines with J gene TRBJ2-1, with TRBD2 matching 8 bases. The CDR3 has 14 amino acids. Trimming took 0 bases from V and 14 from J; bases not matched to a gene: 9. Looked up from germline, CDR1 is SEHNR and CDR2 is FQNEAQ (reference sequence). In nucleotides, the CDR3 is TGTGCCAGCAGCTTAGCGGTTAGCGGGGTGAATAAGTTCTTC. Protein sequence: CASSLAVSGVNKFF.

This clone occurred once. V and J are TRBV14 and TRBJ2-3; the D gene is possibly TRBD2 (6 bases). The CDR3 totals 15 residues. CDR1 is SGHDN, CDR2 FVKESK, per germline. Between the trimmed V and J ends, which lost 1 base and 4 bases, there was a span of 12 bases. The CDR3 DNA follows: TGTGCCAGCAGCCAAGTAAGCCCGGGGGCAGATACGCAGTATTTT. Protein product: CASSQVSPGADTQYF.

On this clone itself: This specimen includes other DNA sequences encoding the same CDR3. The chain combines TRBV6-5 with TRBJ2-1; D is perhaps TRBD2 (5 bases). The CDR3 loop spans 14 amino acids. V shed 5 bases and J shed 7 bases, with 15 bases lying between them. Germline V gene lookup returns CDR1 MNHEY and CDR2 SVGAGI. The CDR3 sequence: CASSRGSLGNEQFF. CDR3 nucleotide sequence: TGTGCCAGCAGTCGTGGGAGTCTTGGAAATGAGCAGTTCTTC.

This clone was counted a few times. The chain couples TRBV11-2 to TRBJ2-7; 12 nucleotides match TRBD2. The CDR3 length is 15 residues. V shed 5 bases and J 4 bases; nucleotides not matched to a gene: 6. Germline V gives CDR1 SGHAT, CDR2 FQNNGV. CDR3 region: CASSTLAGGRYEQYF. In DNA form, the CDR3 reads TGTGCCAGCAGCACGCTAGCGGGAGGGAGGTACGAGCAGTACTTC.

This clone showed up just a few times. The same CDR3 arises from other DNA sequences in this sample as well. The gene calls are TRBV2 and TRBJ1-2, with a weak D call TRBD1 (5 bases). Germline CDR1 SNHLY, CDR2 FYNNEI. The CDR3 sequence is 13 residues long. V shed 5 bases and J shed 4 bases, with 11 bases lying between them. The CDR3 DNA is TGTGCCAGCAGTCCCCAGGGAGGCTATGGCTACACCTTC. Translation gives CASSPQGGYGYTF.

A remark on this clone: This sample also contains other DNA sequences that code for the same CDR3. The rearrangement links TRBV7-9 to TRBJ1-2; 7 nucleotides agree with TRBD1. Losses at the gene ends were 5 bases for V and 2 bases for J; bases not matched to a gene: 2. The CDR3 extends over 13 amino acids. Germline V gene data show CDR1 as SEHNR and CDR2 as FQNEAQ (reference sequence). This chain's CDR3 is CASSLGQNYGYTF. As DNA, the CDR3 is TGTGCCAGCAGCCTGGGACAGAACTATGGCTACACCTTC.

The chain couples TRBV6-5 to TRBJ2-1; 9 bases map to TRBD1. The CDR3 is 14 residues long. Unmatched junction bases numbered 9, after V lost 7 bases and J lost 8 bases. The germline CDR1 and CDR2 sequences are MNHEY and SVGAGI. CDR3 coding DNA: TGTGCCAGCACTCCGGGACAGGGATTGTATGAGCAGTTCTTC. It specifies CASTPGQGLYEQFF.

Here the CDR3 reads CASSQGRPSSYGYTF. The CDR3 coding sequence is TGTGCCAGCAGCCAAGGTCGACCTTCTAGCTATGGCTACACCTTC. V usage is TRBV3-1 (or the pseudogene TRBV3-2) and J usage is TRBJ1-2; D is uncertain. Trimming removed 1 base at V and 4 bases at J, with 13 bases between. This CDR3 region has 15 residues. Germline CDR1 is LGHDT and CDR2 is YNNKEL (reference sequence).

CDR3 sequence (DNA): TGTGCCAGCAGAGACAGGGCACACCGGGAAGATCAGCCCCAGCATTTT. Residues: CASRDRAHREDQPQHF. The chain uses TRBV27 and TRBJ1-5, with TRBD1 identical over 7 bases. V was pared by 6 bases and J by 5 bases, with 13 bases of the junction left unmatched. The CDR3 runs 16 residues. The germline V gene has CDR1 MNHEY and CDR2 SMNVEV (reference sequence).

This chain connects TRBV2 to TRBJ2-5; 8 bases map to TRBD2. This CDR3 is 13 amino acids long. V was pared by 6 bases and J by 5 bases, with 5 bases of the junction left unmatched. Germline V CDR1 and CDR2: SNHLY, FYNNEI. CDR3 sequence (DNA): TGTGCCAGCAGAAGCGGGAGTAAGGAGACCCAGTACTTC. Translated: CASRSGSKETQYF.

This clone has only one observation. The chain recombines TRBV6-6 with TRBJ2-1, with TRBD2 matching over 10 bases. Germline CDR1 MNHNY, CDR2 SVGAGI (reference sequence). V shed 6 bases, J shed 1 base, and the junction held 6 bases outside the gene matches. There are 16 residues in the CDR3. The CDR3 coding sequence is TGTGCCAGCAGCTCATTAGCGGGAGGATCCTACAATGAGCAGTTCTTC. Translation: CASSSLAGGSYNEQFF.

The J gene is TRBJ2-1, the V gene TRBV5-1; weak D call: TRBD2 (6 bases). The CDR3 spans 18 residues. Per germline, CDR1 SGHRS and CDR2 YFSETQ. V was clipped by 0 bases and J by 7 bases, with 23 bases between them. In DNA, the CDR3 is TGCGCCAGCAGCTTGGTGGGTCGGACGGCTAGTGGGGGGAATGAGCAGTTCTTC. Its translation: CASSLVGRTASGGNEQFF. Together with reference TRBV5-1 and TRBJ2-1, the CDR3 gives the full variable domain: KAGVTQTPRYLIKTRGQQVTLSCSPISGHRSVSWYQQTPGQGLQFLFEYFSETQRNKGNFPGRFSGRQFSNSRSEMNVSTLELGDSALYLCASSLVGRTASGGNEQFFGPGTRLTVL.

The chain links TRBV18 to TRBJ2-1; 8 positions match TRBD1. The CDR3 is made up of 15 amino acids. The germline V gene encodes CDR1 KGHSH and CDR2 LQKENI. The V gene end was trimmed by 3 bases and the J gene end by 8 bases; junction bases not matched to a gene: 9. The CDR3 spells CASSPWAGGGDEQFF. In DNA, the CDR3 is TGTGCCAGCTCACCCTGGGCAGGGGGCGGGGATGAGCAGTTCTTC.

This clone was observed once. The rearrangement uses TRBV6-6 and TRBJ2-3, with D unresolved. Germline V gene data show CDR1 as MNHNY and CDR2 as SVGAGI (reference sequence). The CDR3 is made up of 15 amino acids. The V end lost 2 bases, the J end lost 0 bases, and 9 bases lay between the germline ends. The CDR3 here is CASSYRGASTDTQYF. CDR3 bases: TGTGCCAGCAGTTACCGAGGCGCGAGCACAGATACGCAGTATTTT.

The CDR3 nucleotides are TGTGCCAGCAGTCCAAGACAGGGCCCCCGAGGCTACACCTTC. Translation: CASSPRQGPRGYTF. The V and J genes are TRBV27 and TRBJ1-2, with 7 positions matching TRBD1. CDR3 size: 14 residues. Germline V gene sequence: CDR1 MNHEY, CDR2 SMNVEV (reference sequence). V lost 5 bases and J lost 8; bases outside the gene matches: 11.

V is TRBV9 and J is TRBJ1-1, with 8 positions matching TRBD1. This CDR3 is built from 15 residues. The J segment lost 2 bases and the V segment lost 4 bases, leaving 7 bases of the junction unmatched. CDR1 is SGDLS, CDR2 YYNGEE, per germline. CDR3 sequence reads: CASSPEDRDNTEAFF. The CDR3 DNA is TGTGCCAGCAGCCCGGAGGACAGGGATAACACTGAAGCTTTCTTT.

V and J are TRBV10-1 and TRBJ2-3; 8 bases are a match to TRBD2. The CDR3 extends over 17 amino acids. Looked up from germline, CDR1 is WNHNN and CDR2 is SYGVQD (reference sequence). With 5 bases clipped from V and 5 bases from J, the junction kept 15 bases outside the gene matches. The CDR3: CASSSVSERETVDTQYF. CDR3 bases: TGCGCCAGCAGTAGTGTGTCTGAGCGGGAGACAGTAGATACGCAGTATTTT.

The chain recombines TRBV14 with TRBJ2-7, with D unclear. The CDR3 length is 14 residues. Germline V CDR1 and CDR2: SGHDN, FVKESK. Trimming took 5 bases from V and 0 from J, leaving 11 bases between them. The CDR3 here is CASSRQGNSYEQYF. CDR3 nucleotides: TGTGCCAGCAGCAGACAAGGCAACTCCTACGAGCAGTACTTC.

The V call is TRBV9, the J call TRBJ1-6; 8 positions match TRBD1. J was trimmed by 10 bases and V by 4 bases; bases with no gene match: 22. This CDR3 contains 19 residues. Germline lookup yields CDR1 SGDLS and CDR2 YYNGEE. The CDR3 region is CASSLTGGRGGGLGSPLHF. The CDR3 DNA reads as TGTGCCAGCAGCCTCACAGGGGGGCGAGGGGGCGGTCTTGGGTCACCCCTCCACTTT. Complete variable domain (other parts from reference TRBV9 and TRBJ1-6): DSGVTQTPKHLITATGQRVTLRCSPRSGDLSVYWYQQSLDQGLQFLIQYYNGEERAKGNILERFSAQQFPDLHSELNLSSLELGDSALYFCASSLTGGRGGGLGSPLHFGNGTRLTVT.

The chain combines TRBV29-1 with TRBJ1-1, with 7 bases fitting TRBD1. This CDR3 has 14 residues. J lost 1 base, V lost 6 bases, and 8 bases had no gene match. CDR1 is SQVTM and CDR2 is ANQGSEA in the germline V gene. The CDR3 protein is CSVRTGRENTEAFF. CDR3 DNA sequence: TGCAGCGTGCGGACAGGCAGAGAGAACACTGAAGCTTTCTTT.

This rearrangement joins TRBV29-1 to TRBJ1-2; 9 nucleotides align to TRBD1. CDR1 is SQVTM, CDR2 ANQGSEA, per germline. V was pared by 8 bases and J by 1 base, with 5 bases of the junction left unmatched. The CDR3 covers 13 residues. CDR3 protein: CSTGQGYNYGYTF. The CDR3 nucleotides read TGCAGCACGGGACAGGGCTATAACTATGGCTACACCTTC.